Listed here is a single TCR beta chain. What it binds is unknown. As for treatment: roughly 18 received Ad26.COV2.S at low or high dose, single or two shots; about five received placebo; per-sample allocation not given. Specimen acquisition occurred on day 63 following the initial vaccine or placebo injection. An Ad26 vector expressing Wuhan-strain SARS-CoV-2 spike constituted the vaccine. TCRdb's copy holds only in-frame clones and misses some; the assay was immunoSEQ multiplex PCR. This sample has roughly 350,000 clones, with around 87% found just once. The CDR3 runs 14 residues. V was clipped by 3 bases and J by 7 bases, with 16 bases between them. Germline V gene lookup returns CDR1 SEHNR and CDR2 FQNEAQ (reference sequence). These data originate in a study of Ad26.COV2.S vaccination and SARS-CoV-2 variants. Study in general: Donor got 5x10^10 or 1x10^11 viral particles of Ad26.COV2.S.

Study outcomes and limitations: Spike-specific TCR breadth was greater in vaccine than placebo recipients. Non-spike TCR breadth showed similarity between vaccine and placebo recipients.

Source: peripheral blood, taken in a trial of Ad26.COV2.S vaccine versus placebo. The chain recombines TRBV7-9 with TRBJ2-7; D assignment may be TRBD1 or TRBD2 (5 bases each). The sequence derives from a person between 18 and 60 years old who received the Ad26.COV2.S COVID-19 vaccine or a placebo. The CDR3 spells CASSFPGRLGEQYF. The CDR3 nucleotides are TGTGCCAGCAGCTTTCCGGGACGGCTGGGGGAGCAGTACTTC.